The clone carrying this T cell receptor (beta chain) was found once. These data come from a study of T cell changes during pregnancy in multiple sclerosis. Assay: immunoSEQ multiplex PCR; the TCRdb copy retains only in-frame clones and omits some. Of approximately 80,000 clones in the sample, roughly nine tenths were seen once. The CDR3 spans 20 residues. CDR1 is MNHEY and CDR2 is SMNVEV in the germline V gene (reference sequence). V lost 2 bases and J lost 0; bases outside the gene matches: 15. The sample here was PBMCs, taken in the first trimester of pregnancy. The receptor's source is a female donor in good health, serving as a control in a pregnancy study. Some clones in this sample may be carry-over from other donors' samples. This rearrangement joins TRBV27 to TRBJ2-7; 11 bases align to TRBD2. The CDR3 protein is CASSLRRPPSGGPASYEQYF. The CDR3 DNA reads TGTGCCAGCAGTTTACGACGCCCTCCTAGCGGGGGGCCAGCCTCCTACGAGCAGTACTTC.